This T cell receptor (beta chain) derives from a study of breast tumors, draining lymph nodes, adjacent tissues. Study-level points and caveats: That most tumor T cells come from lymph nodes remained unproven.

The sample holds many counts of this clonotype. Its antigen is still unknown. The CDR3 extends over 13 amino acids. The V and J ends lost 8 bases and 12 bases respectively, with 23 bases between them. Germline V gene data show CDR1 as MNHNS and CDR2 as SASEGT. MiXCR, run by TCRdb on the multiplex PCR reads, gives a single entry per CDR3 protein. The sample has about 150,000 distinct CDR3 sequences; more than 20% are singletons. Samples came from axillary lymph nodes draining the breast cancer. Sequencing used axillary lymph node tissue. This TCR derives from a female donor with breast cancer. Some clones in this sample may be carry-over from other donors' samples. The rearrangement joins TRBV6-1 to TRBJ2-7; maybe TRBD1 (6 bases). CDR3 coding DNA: TGTGCCAGCCATCCTTCCGCTGGACAGAAGAGGTACTTC. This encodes CASHPSAGQKRYF.